One sample yielded the 17 T cell receptor beta chains listed below, sequenced in a study of immune evolution from preneoplasia to lung adenocarcinoma. The protocol was immunoSEQ multiplex PCR, while the TCRdb copy is restricted to in-frame clones and leaves out a portion. The table records 15,000 to 20,000 clones, less than 90% of them present only once. Sequences were obtained from FFPE invasive lung adenocarcinoma tissue. The origin of the receptors is a person aged 65 to 85 with invasive lung adenocarcinoma.

This clone has a handful of counts. The chain combines TRBV6-6 with TRBJ2-7, with D possibly matching TRBD1 (5 bases). The germline V gene encodes CDR1 MNHNY and CDR2 SVGAGI (reference sequence). The V end lost 2 bases, the J end lost 2 bases, and 7 bases lay between the germline ends. The length of the CDR3 is 13 residues. In DNA form, the CDR3 reads TGTGCCAGCAGTTACGAGACAGCCTACGAGCAGTACTTC. It is translated as CASSYETAYEQYF.

This clone occurred a few times. The J gene is TRBJ1-1, the V gene TRBV4-1, with 10 nucleotides matching TRBD1. Germline loops: CDR1 MGHRA, CDR2 YSYEKL. The CDR3 runs 12 residues. Losses at the gene ends were 1 base for V and 14 bases for J; bases not matched to a gene: 4. CDR3 in amino acids: CASSQGDRGSFF. As DNA, the CDR3 is TGCGCCAGCAGCCAAGGGGACAGGGGTTCATTCTTT.

The V call is TRBV7-9, the J call TRBJ1-1; no firm D call. Trimming left V 7 bases short and J 1 base short, with 10 bases between. The CDR3 sequence is 13 residues long. Germline-derived CDR1 and CDR2 are SEHNR and FQNEAQ (reference sequence). CDR3 coding DNA: TGTGCCAGCACCTTGGAGGGGAACACTGAAGCTTTCTTT. This codes for CASTLEGNTEAFF.

V gene TRBV5-5 combines with J gene TRBJ2-7; TRBD2 might be the D (6 bases). V dropped 4 bases and J dropped 1 base, with 12 bases sitting between them. The CDR3 extends over 14 amino acids. CDR1 SGHKS and CDR2 YYEKEE come from the germline V gene (reference sequence). The CDR3 bases are TGTGCCAGCAGCCGAACTCTAGCGTCCTACGAGCAGTACTTC. Translation: CASSRTLASYEQYF.

The rearrangement links TRBV30 to TRBJ1-5; D possibly corresponds to TRBD1 (6 bases). Between the trimmed V and J ends, which lost 3 bases and 6 bases, there was a span of 12 bases. Germline CDR1 reads GTSNPN; CDR2 reads SVGIG (reference sequence). The CDR3 totals 13 residues. DNA for the CDR3: TGTGCCTGGAGCGGACAGATGGGTCAGCCCCAGCATTTT. It is translated as CAWSGQMGQPQHF.

This clone has only one observation. The V and J genes are TRBV5-1 and TRBJ2-2; D gene ambiguous. This CDR3 spans 12 amino acids. Looked up from germline, CDR1 is SGHRS and CDR2 is YFSETQ. V was clipped by 4 bases and J by 4 bases, with 5 bases between them. In DNA form, the CDR3 reads TGCGCCAGCAGCCGTACCACCGGGGAGCTGTTTTTT. Residues: CASSRTTGELFF.

This chain links TRBV7-9 with TRBJ1-3; tentative D call: TRBD1 (5 bases). Trimming left V 0 bases short and J 0 bases short, with 9 bases between. The germline CDR1 and CDR2 sequences are SEHNR and FQNEAQ (reference sequence). This CDR3 spans 16 amino acids. CDR3 sequence (DNA): TGTGCCAGCAGCTTAGCGGGGACCGACTCTGGAAACACCATATATTTT. It is translated as CASSLAGTDSGNTIYF.

V and J are TRBV5-4 and TRBJ1-5; D uncertain. Per germline, CDR1 SGHNT and CDR2 YYREEE (reference sequence). This CDR3 region has 15 residues. Trimming pared 0 bases from V and 0 bases from J, leaving 7 bases between. Here the CDR3 reads CASSLGGDSNQPQHF. In DNA, the CDR3 is TGTGCCAGCAGCTTGGGGGGAGATAGCAATCAGCCCCAGCATTTT.

The J gene is TRBJ2-2, the V gene TRBV7-3; perhaps TRBD2 as D (6 bases). Germline V gene sequence: CDR1 SGHTA, CDR2 FQGTGA. The CDR3 length is 14 residues. The germline V and J ends were trimmed by 6 bases and 5 bases, with 13 bases remaining between them. The CDR3 protein is CASSQDRGTGELFF. The CDR3 region has the DNA TGTGCCAGCAGTCAAGACCGGGGGACCGGGGAGCTGTTTTTT.

CDR3 coding DNA: TGTGCCAGCAGCTCTCTCGAACAGGGGTACACCTTC. The encoded protein is CASSSLEQGYTF. The genes are TRBV28 and TRBJ1-2; 7 nucleotides align to TRBD1. The CDR3 covers 12 residues. The V and J ends lost 6 bases and 11 bases, in that order; junction bases with no gene match: 9. Germline V gene sequence: CDR1 MDHEN, CDR2 SYDVKM.

V gene TRBV9 combines with J gene TRBJ2-3; TRBD2 matches at 13 bases. This CDR3 contains 15 residues. Trimming removed 3 bases from V and 6 bases from J; junction bases left unmatched: 4. Germline-derived CDR1 and CDR2 are SGDLS and YYNGEE. CDR3 in amino acids: CASSELAGGRDTQYF. DNA for the CDR3: TGTGCCAGCAGCGAACTAGCGGGGGGGAGGGATACGCAGTATTTT.

The V gene is TRBV20-1, the J gene TRBJ2-5; D is unclear. V dropped 3 bases and J dropped 5 bases, with 4 bases sitting between them. The germline gives CDR1 DFQATT, CDR2 SNEGSKA (reference sequence). This CDR3 contains 10 residues. The DNA of the CDR3 is TGCAGTGCTAGTGTGGAGACCCAGTACTTC. Translating gives CSASVETQYF.

J is TRBJ2-7 and V is TRBV27; 12 bases fit TRBD2. The CDR3 is 14 residues long. V dropped 6 bases and J dropped 7; count of bases not matched to a gene: 7. CDR1 MNHEY and CDR2 SMNVEV come from the germline V gene (reference sequence). In DNA form, the CDR3 reads TGTGCCAGCAGACGACTAGCGGGAGAGGGGGAGCAGTACTTC. Amino acids: CASRRLAGEGEQYF.

This clone has a single count. The chain employs TRBV6-6 and TRBJ1-1; D ambiguous. Germline CDR1 is MNHNY and CDR2 is SVGAGI (reference sequence). There are 14 residues in the CDR3. V was trimmed by 2 bases and J by 9 bases, leaving 16 bases between them. The CDR3 DNA follows: TGTGCCAGCAGTTACCCCGGGGAAGGGCCTCAAGCTTTCTTT. This translates into CASSYPGEGPQAFF.

The V call is TRBV11-3, the J call TRBJ2-6, with D tentatively TRBD1 (6 bases). Germline values: CDR1 SGHNT, CDR2 YENEEA. The CDR3 has 17 amino acids. Trimming cost V 3 bases and J 2 bases, with 14 bases left between them. CDR3: CASSFSSGDAGANVLTF. CDR3 nucleotides: TGTGCCAGCAGCTTCAGCTCAGGGGATGCTGGGGCCAACGTCCTGACTTTC.

The chain employs TRBV2 and TRBJ2-2; 9 nucleotides match TRBD1. CDR3 length equals 17 residues. Per germline, CDR1 SNHLY and CDR2 FYNNEI. With V trimmed by 2 bases and J by 1 base, 5 bases remained unmatched. CDR3 loop: CASSERGTGKNTGELFF. Written as DNA, the CDR3 is TGTGCCAGCAGTGAACGTGGGACAGGGAAGAACACCGGGGAGCTGTTTTTT.

The J gene is TRBJ1-5, the V gene TRBV28; 9 nucleotides line up with TRBD1. Germline CDR1 reads MDHEN; CDR2 reads SYDVKM. V was clipped by 3 bases and J by 7 bases; unmatched bases: 4. The CDR3 runs to 14 residues. CDR3 region: CASSFGTGYQPQHF. The CDR3 DNA follows: TGTGCCAGCAGTTTTGGGACAGGGTACCAGCCCCAGCATTTT. Complete variable domain (other parts from reference TRBV28 and TRBJ1-5): DVKVTQSSRYLVKRTGEKVFLECVQDMDHENMFWYRQDPGLGLRLIYFSYDVKMKEKGDIPEGYSVSREKKERFSLILESASTNQTSMYLCASSFGTGYQPQHFGDGTRLSIL.